This T cell receptor beta chain emerged from a study of blood T cell repertoires in COVID-19. Across the whole study: Acute-phase and convalescent COVID-19 samples originated in the United States, Italy and Spain. PBMCs, B-cell-depleted T cells, or T cells provided the cDNA or gDNA that made up the material.

CDR1 is SEHNR and CDR2 is FQNEAQ in the germline V gene (reference sequence). Trimming stripped 4 bases from V and 5 bases from J, with 8 bases between. The CDR3 runs to 12 residues. Methods used by the authors: Estimated nucleated cell counts came from reference gene primer amplification. Libraries were prepared by immunoSEQ multiplex PCR; TCRdb keeps only in-frame clonotypes and omits some of them. V and J calls and clone size are copied from that table; D and trimming were computed from the DNA. Of over 55,000 clones listed, approximately 87% are singletons. Sequencing was performed on peripheral blood. The sequence came from a man aged 45-65 years with active COVID-19. The chain couples TRBV7-9 to TRBJ1-2; D is ambiguous. CDR3 sequence reads: CASSYETYGYTF. CDR3 in DNA: TGTGCCAGCAGCTATGAAACATATGGCTACACCTTC.